This T cell receptor (beta chain) was documented in a study of CD39 and CD103 CD8 tumor-infiltrating T cells (dated by TCRdb to the late 2010s). Turning to the overall study: The repertoire comparisons shown came from four patients: one with an HPV-positive HNSCC, one with an HPV-negative HNSCC, one with ovarian cancer and one with melanoma. Repertoires of CD8 TIL subsets defined by CD103 and CD39 were compared with peripheral memory CD8 T cells by TCRbeta CDR3 deep sequencing.

Counted from cysteine to phenylalanine, this CDR3 has 16 amino acids. This entry keeps only the CDR3 DNA: 48 bases, framed from base 1. A distance of 13 bases separates the germline ends of V and J, which lose 3 bases and 1 base respectively. Per the germline V gene, MNHNS is the CDR1 and SASEGT is the CDR2. What the work shows at the level of the full study, not this receptor alone: DP CD8 TILs appeared to be more oligoclonal than DN and SP CD8 TILs and blood memory CD8 T cells, with roughly 55-86% covered by the top 30 clonotypes. DP TIL clonotypes were rarely detected in blood or uninvolved lymph node, whereas DN TIL clonotypes were found to largely overlap with peripheral memory CD8 repertoires.

Genomic DNA was extracted with the DNeasy Blood and Tissue Kit from roughly 10,000 to 100,000 sorted cells per subset. The TCRbeta V-J or V-D-J regions were sequenced and mapped through the immunoSEQ service, and coverage above 10x per sample was achieved. The study's processing was this. The analysis included only productive rearrangements exported from the immunoSEQ Analyzer platform, and clonality was assessed using the 500 most abundant clones. The Morisita-Horn similarity index and the Jaccard index were used to quantify the overlap in repertoires between populations. Morisita-Horn similarity between CD8 T-cell subset TCR repertoires was measured in a handful of cancer patients. This is the immuneACCESS table as TCRdb keeps it, with only in-frame sequences that have V and J called. A part of the clones is gone; compared with another copy, unresolved V genes explain less than half, and the rest is unexplained. V and J calls and clone size are copied from that table; D and trimming were computed from the DNA. For this sample the table gives 3,500 to 5,500 clones, of which just over 70% were detected only once. Together, the top ten hold 12% of the sample.

Of note for this clone: What this receptor recognizes is not known. Base qualities are missing; no much larger clone stands one base away.

At the time samples were collected, the patients were not on therapy, although their prior treatments varied from chemotherapy, radiotherapy, surgery and immunotherapy to none at all. After thawing, cells went through T lymphocyte enrichment using a negative-selection kit, with EpCAM beads added for tumor-infiltrating lymphocytes. Memory CD8 T cells were sorted using a CD8+CD4-CD45RA- gate, without regard to whether the cells expressed CCR7. Peripheral blood mononuclear cells were obtained using a Ficoll-Paque PLUS gradient and were cryopreserved prior to analysis. Populations were sorted on a FACSAria II to 98% to 99% purity, and cell pellets were frozen without culture for TCR sequencing.

Recombination linked TRBV6-1 to TRBJ2-1; matching of 6 bases hints at TRBD2 as the D gene. The material sequenced was CD8+ T cells sorted from blood. Per the publication, the cell subset or site label means: total memory CD8 T cells (CD45RA-CCR7+/-) from blood or uninvolved lymph node. The origin of this receptor is a human donor with head and neck squamous cell carcinoma. The CDR3 region has the sequence CASSELLADSYNEQFF. The DNA sequence follows: TGTGCCAGCAGTGAGTTATTAGCGGATTCCTACAATGAGCAGTTCTTC.